The 27 T cell receptor beta chains below were found in one sample sequenced in a study of technical replicates of blood from a handful of donors. The assay was immunoSEQ multiplex PCR, and TCRdb's table has in-frame clones only and misses some. The sample carries under 95,000 clones, around 94% recorded once. The specimen was T cells isolated from PBMCs. These receptors came from a human donor in good health.

The rearrangement uses TRBV27 and TRBJ2-7; TRBD2 agrees at 7 bases. The V and J ends lost 4 bases and 3 bases, in that order; junction bases with no gene match: 3. The CDR3 has 13 amino acids. Germline V gene lookup returns CDR1 MNHEY and CDR2 SMNVEV (reference sequence). The CDR3 loop reads CASSSGGNYEQYF. For the CDR3, the DNA is TGTGCCAGCAGTTCGGGGGGTAACTACGAGCAGTACTTC.

CDR3 bases: TGCGCCAGCAGTACTGGACAGGCCTCCTACGAGCAGTACTTC. Residues: CASSTGQASYEQYF. The chain uses TRBV10-2 and TRBJ2-7; TRBD1 matches 7 bases. Trimming cost V 5 bases and J 0 bases; bases outside gene matches: 4. Germline CDR1 is WSHSY and CDR2 is SAAADI. The CDR3 runs 14 residues.

V gene TRBV9 combines with J gene TRBJ2-5; the match to TRBD2 covers 11 bases. Germline V gives CDR1 SGDLS, CDR2 YYNGEE. V lost 4 bases, J lost 3 bases, and 5 bases stayed unmatched. The CDR3 consists of 15 residues. DNA for the CDR3: TGTGCCAGCAGCTGGGGACTAGCGGAAAAAGAGACCCAGTACTTC. Its protein product is CASSWGLAEKETQYF.

The chain is built from TRBV18 and TRBJ2-7; TRBD2 might be the D (6 bases). Trimming shortened V by 11 bases and J by 6 bases, and 20 bases separated the two germline ends. This CDR3 has 13 residues. Germline V gene sequence: CDR1 KGHSH, CDR2 LQKENI. Here the CDR3 reads CAASWDSPGEQYF. The DNA for the CDR3 is TGTGCCGCATCATGGGACTCCCCCGGCGAGCAGTACTTC.

V usage is TRBV19 and J usage is TRBJ1-2; D uncertain. V lost 2 bases and J 8 bases, leaving 12 bases between the germline ends. Germline CDR1 reads LNHDA; CDR2 reads SQIVND (reference sequence). The CDR3 length is 13 residues. In DNA, the CDR3 is TGTGCCAGTAGTATATGGGGAGTTGGAGGCTACACCTTC. This encodes CASSIWGVGGYTF.

CDR3 sequence: CASKASGTIGDTGELFF. In DNA, the CDR3 is TGCGCCAGCAAGGCTAGCGGGACTATAGGGGACACCGGGGAGCTGTTTTTT. V usage is TRBV5-1 and J usage is TRBJ2-2; the match to TRBD2 covers 9 bases. The CDR3 loop spans 17 amino acids. Trimming took 6 bases from V and 3 from J; bases not matched to a gene: 12. Germline V gene sequence: CDR1 SGHRS, CDR2 YFSETQ.

V gene TRBV29-1 combines with J gene TRBJ2-6, with 7 nucleotides matching TRBD1. The V gene end was trimmed by 6 bases and the J gene end by 0 bases; junction bases not matched to a gene: 5. The CDR3 totals 15 residues. Per the germline V gene, CDR1 is SQVTM and CDR2 is ANQGSEA. This chain's CDR3 is CSVVGTVSGANVLTF. For the CDR3, the DNA is TGCAGCGTCGTCGGGACAGTCTCTGGGGCCAACGTCCTGACTTTC.

The chain links TRBV5-4 to TRBJ2-3; 12 bases agree with TRBD2. Germline trimming cut 3 bases from V and 3 bases from J; bases unmatched to any gene: 14. The CDR3 is 19 amino acids. Germline CDR1 is SGHNT and CDR2 is YYREEE (reference sequence). The CDR3 DNA reads TGTGCCAGCAGCTCCCTTCCTAGCGGGGGGGCCCTGTGGACAGATACGCAGTATTTT. Translation: CASSSLPSGGALWTDTQYF.

This chain links TRBV7-2 with TRBJ2-7; D is undetermined. V lost 1 base and J lost 0, with 13 bases in between. This CDR3 is built from 16 residues. The germline gives CDR1 SGHTA, CDR2 FQGNSA. CDR3 sequence reads: CASSLDADGGSYEQYF. The CDR3 DNA sequence: TGTGCCAGCAGCTTAGACGCAGACGGCGGCTCCTACGAGCAGTACTTC.

The gene calls are TRBV19 and TRBJ2-3, with a possible D match to TRBD1 (7 bases). V lost 3 bases and J 2 bases, leaving 21 bases between the germline ends. In germline, CDR1 is LNHDA, CDR2 SQIVND (reference sequence). This CDR3 is built from 18 residues. The CDR3, as DNA: TGTGCCAGTAGTATCGGGGGACAGATTATTCCCAACACAGATACGCAGTATTTT. Translating it yields CASSIGGQIIPNTDTQYF.

The chain links TRBV30 to TRBJ2-7; 8 positions agree with TRBD1. This CDR3 contains 14 residues. Trimming at V came to 5 bases and at J to 6 bases, leaving 12 bases not matched to a gene. The germline gives CDR1 GTSNPN, CDR2 SVGIG (reference sequence). DNA of the CDR3: TGTGCCTGGCAAGCGACAGGGGCTTATAGCGAGCAGTACTTC. This translates into CAWQATGAYSEQYF.

The chain joins TRBV5-1 to TRBJ2-1; 7 nucleotides agree with TRBD1. Germline assignment: CDR1 SGHRS and CDR2 YFSETQ. The V segment lost 0 bases and the J segment 2 bases; nucleotides outside the gene matches: 2. This CDR3 spans 15 amino acids. In DNA form, the CDR3 reads TGCGCCAGCAGCTTGGGGACAGGCGCCTACAATGAGCAGTTCTTC. This translates into CASSLGTGAYNEQFF. Full variable domain (remainder filled in from reference TRBV5-1 and TRBJ2-1): KAGVTQTPRYLIKTRGQQVTLSCSPISGHRSVSWYQQTPGQGLQFLFEYFSETQRNKGNFPGRFSGRQFSNSRSEMNVSTLELGDSALYLCASSLGTGAYNEQFFGPGTRLTVL.

The chain couples TRBV6-6 to TRBJ1-1; D unclear. The CDR3 contains 11 residues. V was shortened by 6 bases and J by 10 bases, with 12 bases between the two germline ends. Germline assignment: CDR1 MNHNY and CDR2 SVGAGI (reference sequence). For the CDR3, the DNA is TGTGCCAGCAGAGTCGTGGAGTTAGCTTTCTTT. It codes for CASRVVELAFF.

This chain links TRBV7-2 with TRBJ1-1, with D maybe TRBD1 (6 bases). V dropped 6 bases and J dropped 11 bases, with 16 bases sitting between them. From germline, CDR1 is SGHTA and CDR2 FQGNSA. The CDR3 consists of 12 residues. CDR3 DNA: TGTGCCAGCAGACCCGGGACAACGGGTGCTTTCTTT. Amino acids: CASRPGTTGAFF.

The gene calls are TRBV6-4 and TRBJ1-2, with D maybe TRBD1 (6 bases). V was trimmed by 0 bases and J by 3 bases, leaving 14 bases between them. The CDR3 has 16 amino acids. Germline V CDR1 and CDR2: MRHNA, SNTAGT. CDR3 DNA sequence: TGTGCCAGCAGTGACTCAACAGGGAGAAGACACTATGGCTACACCTTC. It translates to CASSDSTGRRHYGYTF.

The genes are TRBV7-8 and TRBJ2-1, with 7 positions matching TRBD2. This CDR3 is built from 16 residues. V was pared by 5 bases and J by 6 bases, with 13 bases of the junction left unmatched. CDR1 SGHVS and CDR2 FQNEAQ come from the germline V gene. CDR3 bases: TGTGCCAGCAGCCCTCTCTTGGCGGGAGCGGGCAATGAGCAGTTCTTC. It specifies CASSPLLAGAGNEQFF.

The V and J genes are TRBV27 and TRBJ1-2; weak D call: TRBD1 (6 bases). This CDR3 contains 13 residues. The V and J ends lost 1 base and 7 bases respectively, with 10 bases between them. In germline, CDR1 is MNHEY, CDR2 SMNVEV (reference sequence). The CDR3 region is CASSLYRAGGYTF. The CDR3 coding sequence is TGTGCCAGCAGTTTATACAGGGCCGGTGGCTACACCTTC.

V gene TRBV11-3 combines with J gene TRBJ1-2; 10 bases are shared with TRBD1. The V gene end was trimmed by 5 bases and the J gene end by 6 bases; junction bases not matched to a gene: 9. Germline CDR1 and CDR2: SGHNT and YENEEA. The CDR3 has 15 amino acids. CDR3 bases: TGTGCCAGCAGCGAACGGGACAGGGGAGGCCATGGCTACACCTTC. Translated: CASSERDRGGHGYTF. Variable domain in full (rest from reference TRBV11-3 and TRBJ1-2): EAGVVQSPRYKIIEKKQPVAFWCNPISGHNTLYWYLQNLGQGPELLIRYENEEAVDDSQLPKDRFSAERLKGVDSTLKIQPAELGDSAVYLCASSERDRGGHGYTFGSGTRLTVV.

The sample holds one count of this clone. The chain combines TRBV10-2 with TRBJ1-4; D is possibly TRBD1 (6 bases). The CDR3 totals 14 residues. V was clipped by 4 bases and J by 8 bases, with 14 bases between them. In germline, CDR1 is WSHSY, CDR2 SAAADI. For the CDR3, the DNA is TGCGCCAGCAGTGGACGGGGGGCGGGAGAAAAACTGTTTTTT. Protein product: CASSGRGAGEKLFF.

V usage is TRBV19 and J usage is TRBJ2-7; D is undetermined. CDR1 is LNHDA, CDR2 SQIVND, per germline (reference sequence). This CDR3 is 11 amino acids long. Trimming left V 7 bases short and J 6 bases short, with 10 bases between. The CDR3 sequence is CASTIRVEQYF. The CDR3 DNA follows: TGTGCCAGTACTATCCGAGTCGAGCAGTACTTC.

The rearrangement uses TRBV10-3 and TRBJ2-3; tentative D call: TRBD1 (5 bases). CDR3 size: 15 residues. Trimming removed 0 bases at V and 4 bases at J, with 11 bases between. The germline CDR1 and CDR2 sequences are ENHRY and SYGVKD. The CDR3 loop is CAISESKGRSDTQYF. In DNA, the CDR3 is TGTGCCATCAGTGAGTCGAAGGGGCGGTCAGATACGCAGTATTTT.

This chain uses TRBV7-8 with TRBJ1-5, with 10 bases aligning to TRBD1. The germline V gene encodes CDR1 SGHVS and CDR2 FQNEAQ. This CDR3 comprises 21 residues. V lost 5 bases and J lost 1; bases outside the gene matches: 20. The DNA for the CDR3 is TGTGCCAGCAGCCGCCAAAGACAGGGGGCACGAAATATTTTGAGCAATCAGCCCCAGCATTTT. Amino acids: CASSRQRQGARNILSNQPQHF.

This clone has only a few counts. The chain recombines TRBV27 with TRBJ2-3; 7 nucleotides align to TRBD1. V shed 6 bases, J shed 4 bases, and the junction held 4 bases outside the gene matches. This CDR3 is 13 amino acids long. Per germline, CDR1 MNHEY and CDR2 SMNVEV (reference sequence). CDR3 sequence reads: CASSRTGPDTQYF. Here the CDR3 DNA reads TGTGCCAGCAGCCGGACAGGACCAGATACGCAGTATTTT.

The J gene is TRBJ2-7, the V gene TRBV11-2; TRBD1 is a possible D gene (5 bases). CDR1 and CDR2 (germline): SGHAT, FQNNGV. CDR3 length: 16 residues. Trimming took 4 bases from V and 2 from J, leaving 18 bases between them. The CDR3 spells CASSSRAQVDPYEQYF. DNA of the CDR3: TGTGCCAGCAGCTCCCGGGCACAGGTTGATCCCTACGAGCAGTACTTC.

This sequence joins TRBV30 and TRBJ1-6; 8 nucleotides agree with TRBD1. The CDR3 sequence is 15 residues long. Germline-derived CDR1 and CDR2 are GTSNPN and SVGIG (reference sequence). The trim removed 2 bases at V and 10 bases at J, leaving 10 bases unmatched. Here the CDR3 DNA reads TGTGCCTGGAGTTTCACAGGGGGATCTGGATCACCCCTCCACTTT. This gives the protein CAWSFTGGSGSPLHF.

This rearrangement joins TRBV7-9 to TRBJ1-2; D remains ambiguous. There are 13 residues in the CDR3. Germline-derived CDR1 and CDR2 are SEHNR and FQNEAQ (reference sequence). V was clipped by 5 bases and J by 0 bases, with 7 bases between them. The CDR3 sequence is CASSLGANYGYTF. The DNA for the CDR3 is TGTGCCAGCAGCCTGGGCGCTAACTATGGCTACACCTTC.

This clone has only one observation. The genes are TRBV7-8 and TRBJ1-1; the match to TRBD1 covers 7 bases. This CDR3 has 21 amino acids. CDR1 and CDR2 from the germline V gene are SGHVS and FQNEAQ. J gave up 0 bases and V 1 base, and 20 bases lay outside the gene matches. The CDR3 sequence is CASSLGDPPRQGDFMNTEAFF. CDR3 nucleotide sequence: TGTGCCAGCAGCTTAGGGGACCCCCCAAGGCAGGGGGATTTTATGAACACTGAAGCTTTCTTT.